This passage covers 30 T cell receptor beta chains from one sample sequenced in a study of T cell repertoires in cytomegalovirus infection. Their antigens remain unidentified. TCRdb redid the calling of the reads with MiXCR, one entry per CDR3 protein. The sample contains more than 30,000 distinct CDR3 sequences, roughly half of which appear only once. The sequencing used CD8+ T cells from cultured PBMCs, collected from culture after CMV antigen stimulation. All receptors come from a human donor in good health (CMV status not recorded). Some clones in this sample may be carry-over from other donors' samples.

This chain links TRBV12-3 or TRBV12-4 with TRBJ1-2; 7 nucleotides agree with TRBD1. CDR3 length equals 13 residues. Losses at the gene ends were 5 bases for V and 6 bases for J; bases not matched to a gene: 6. In DNA form, the CDR3 reads TGTGCCAGCAGTGAGACAGGGCAGGATGGCTACACCTTC. Protein: CASSETGQDGYTF.

This clonotype was counted a few times. The chain uses TRBV13 and TRBJ1-6; tentatively, D is TRBD1 (5 bases). Germline V CDR1 and CDR2: PRHDT, FYEKMQ (reference sequence). This CDR3 has 14 residues. V shed 3 bases and J shed 10 bases, with 13 bases lying between them. The CDR3 here is CASSFGQGNSPLHF. The CDR3 DNA reads TGTGCCAGCAGCTTTGGGCAGGGCAACTCACCCCTCCACTTT.

This clonotype showed up just a few times. V and J are TRBV5-1 and TRBJ2-1; D remains unclear. CDR3 length: 17 residues. Trimming left V 0 bases short and J 0 bases short, with 13 bases between. Germline CDR1 is SGHRS and CDR2 is YFSETQ. CDR3 sequence: CASSLAGGRTSYNEQFF. The CDR3 region has the DNA TGCGCCAGCAGCTTGGCCGGCGGCAGAACCTCCTACAATGAGCAGTTCTTC.

This clonotype was counted at least ten times. The chain joins TRBV10-3 to TRBJ2-2; 8 nucleotides align to TRBD2. CDR3 size: 19 residues. The junction had 14 bases not matched to a gene; V was cut back by 1 base and J by 4 bases. The germline V gene encodes CDR1 ENHRY and CDR2 SYGVKD. In nucleotides, the CDR3 is TGTGCCATCAGTGAGTTTAACGAAGGCCAGGGGACTAGCACCGGGGAGCTGTTTTTT. This gives the protein CAISEFNEGQGTSTGELFF.

This clonotype was counted only a few times. The chain joins TRBV7-8 to TRBJ2-1, with TRBD2 identical over 11 bases. Germline V gene sequence: CDR1 SGHVS, CDR2 FQNEAQ. The J segment lost 4 bases and the V segment lost 5 bases, leaving 10 bases of the junction unmatched. The CDR3 spans 17 residues. In DNA, the CDR3 is TGTGCCAGCAGCCTACTAGCGGGAGTTAGCCAATACAATGAGCAGTTCTTC. It yields the protein CASSLLAGVSQYNEQFF.

V and J are TRBV12-3 or TRBV12-4 and TRBJ1-1, with 8 nucleotides matching TRBD1. CDR3 length: 15 amino acids. Trimming at V came to 4 bases and at J to 3 bases, leaving 7 bases not matched to a gene. This CDR3 reads CASSSPDRADTEAFF. As DNA, the CDR3 is TGTGCCAGCAGTTCCCCGGACAGGGCTGACACTGAAGCTTTCTTT.

The chain combines TRBV7-2 with TRBJ1-2; 7 bases are shared with TRBD1. CDR1 SGHTA and CDR2 FQGNSA come from the germline V gene. The CDR3 contains 15 residues. The ends lost 0 bases at V and 0 bases at J; junction bases unmatched: 1. Here the CDR3 reads CASSLAGTANYGYTF. The CDR3 bases are TGTGCCAGCAGCTTAGCCGGGACAGCTAACTATGGCTACACCTTC.

This chain uses TRBV12-3 or TRBV12-4 with TRBJ2-1; D might be TRBD1 or TRBD2, each matching 6 bases. V lost 2 bases and J lost 7, with 39 bases in between. The CDR3 contains 23 residues. The DNA of the CDR3 is TGTGCCAGCAGTTTAATCCCCGAGGGGGGCAGCATACTGCGGACCTTCAAGGGGAATGAGCAGTTCTTC. Translated: CASSLIPEGGSILRTFKGNEQFF.

The CDR3, as DNA: TGTGCCAGCAGACCCCGGGCAGGGGGCACTGAAGCTTTCTTT. As protein: CASRPRAGGTEAFF. This chain links TRBV5-6 with TRBJ1-1, with 7 bases lining up with TRBD1. Unmatched junction bases numbered 8, after V lost 5 bases and J lost 4 bases. Germline CDR1 and CDR2: SGHDT and YYEEEE. The CDR3 sequence is 14 residues long.

This clonotype has more than one count but fewer than ten. V gene TRBV5-4 combines with J gene TRBJ2-3; 7 bases are a match to TRBD2. This CDR3 is built from 16 residues. Germline CDR1 is SGHNT and CDR2 is YYREEE (reference sequence). V trimming: 4 bases; J trimming: 4 bases; junction bases outside the gene matches: 12. The CDR3 loop reads CASSPRSLLASDTQYF. In DNA form, the CDR3 reads TGTGCCAGCAGCCCGCGCTCCTTACTAGCGTCAGATACGCAGTATTTT.

This clonotype has only a few counts. This sequence joins TRBV5-1 and TRBJ1-5; 8 bases match TRBD1. The V gene end was trimmed by 4 bases and the J gene end by 1 base; junction bases not matched to a gene: 4. The germline gives CDR1 SGHRS, CDR2 YFSETQ. The CDR3 runs to 15 residues. CDR3 sequence: CASSPTGVSNQPQHF. The CDR3 nucleotides are TGCGCCAGCAGCCCGACAGGGGTGAGCAATCAGCCCCAGCATTTT.

The CDR3 region is CASSFLGYEQYF. The CDR3 nucleotides read TGTGCCAGCAGCTTTCTAGGCTACGAGCAGTACTTC. This chain links TRBV11-2 with TRBJ2-7, with unresolved D. Germline V gives CDR1 SGHAT, CDR2 FQNNGV. Deletions cut 3 bases from V and 3 bases from J, with 6 bases between. The CDR3 runs 12 residues.

This clonotype was detected many times. The chain employs TRBV7-9 and TRBJ2-1; 11 bases are shared with TRBD2. Germline values: CDR1 SEHNR, CDR2 FQNEAQ (reference sequence). CDR3 length: 16 amino acids. V lost 5 bases, J lost 5 bases, and 8 bases stayed unmatched. The CDR3 protein is CASSPKTSGSNNEQFF. The CDR3 DNA sequence: TGTGCCAGCAGCCCAAAAACTAGCGGGAGTAACAATGAGCAGTTCTTC.

The chain links TRBV7-2 to TRBJ2-7; tentative D call: TRBD1 (6 bases). In germline, CDR1 is SGHTA, CDR2 FQGNSA. The CDR3 is made up of 14 amino acids. Trimming cost V 6 bases and J 2 bases, with 14 bases left between them. CDR3 protein: CASRGNTGTYEQYF. DNA of the CDR3: TGTGCCAGCAGAGGGAATACAGGGACCTACGAGCAGTACTTC.

The gene calls are TRBV7-8 and TRBJ2-1; D perhaps matches TRBD2 (5 bases). Trimming stripped 1 base from V and 7 bases from J, with 20 bases between. This CDR3 has 17 amino acids. Per germline, CDR1 SGHVS and CDR2 FQNEAQ. This chain's CDR3 is CASSLGGEGPLGNEQFF. The CDR3 DNA sequence: TGTGCCAGCAGCTTAGGGGGAGAGGGTCCCCTCGGGAATGAGCAGTTCTTC.

This clonotype was counted between two and nine times. The CDR3 nucleotides are TGTGCCAGCAGCTCAGTACAGGGGGCCGGCACTGAAGCTTTCTTT. Amino acid sequence: CASSSVQGAGTEAFF. The rearrangement links TRBV7-2 to TRBJ1-1, with 9 bases identical to TRBD1. Germline CDR1 SGHTA, CDR2 FQGNSA. The CDR3 is 15 amino acids. V gave up 4 bases and J gave up 4 bases; unmatched junction bases: 7. Full variable domain (rest looked up from reference TRBV7-2 and TRBJ1-1): GAGVSQSPSNKVTEKGKDVELRCDPISGHTALYWYRQSLGQGLEFLIYFQGNSAPDKSGLPSDRFSAERTGGSVSTLTIQRTQQEDSAVYLCASSSVQGAGTEAFFGQGTRLTVV.

This chain links TRBV7-8 with TRBJ1-4; D not resolved. Germline-derived CDR1 and CDR2 are SGHVS and FQNEAQ. Deletions cut 5 bases from V and 8 bases from J, with 9 bases between. The CDR3 length is 12 residues. CDR3 DNA sequence: TGTGCCAGCAGCCGTCGCGGAGAAAAACTGTTTTTT. Residues: CASSRRGEKLFF.

The J gene is TRBJ1-1, the V gene TRBV11-3; D is undetermined. The CDR3 loop spans 14 amino acids. V was pared by 0 bases and J by 6 bases, with 11 bases between. Germline values: CDR1 SGHNT, CDR2 YENEEA. The CDR3 spells CASSLDSVSSEAFF. The CDR3 nucleotides are TGTGCCAGCAGCTTAGATTCCGTCTCCTCTGAAGCTTTCTTT. Combining the CDR3 with reference TRBV11-3 and TRBJ1-1 gives the whole variable domain EAGVVQSPRYKIIEKKQPVAFWCNPISGHNTLYWYLQNLGQGPELLIRYENEEAVDDSQLPKDRFSAERLKGVDSTLKIQPAELGDSAVYLCASSLDSVSSEAFFGQGTRLTVV.

The rearrangement joins TRBV2 to TRBJ1-2, with 9 bases identical to TRBD1. Losses at the gene ends were 8 bases for V and 8 bases for J; bases not matched to a gene: 9. The germline CDR1 and CDR2 sequences are SNHLY and FYNNEI. The CDR3 extends over 13 amino acids. The CDR3 bases are TGTGCCAGCCAGGACAGGGGCGTGTCCGGCTACACCTTC. It is translated as CASQDRGVSGYTF.

In this sample, this clonotype turned up once. The V and J genes are TRBV2 and TRBJ2-3; the match to TRBD1 covers 7 bases. The CDR3 extends over 16 amino acids. CDR1 is SNHLY, CDR2 FYNNEI, per germline. V trimming: 0 bases; J trimming: 4 bases; junction bases outside the gene matches: 7. CDR3 residues: CASSEARGPSADTQYF. CDR3 nucleotides: TGTGCCAGCAGTGAAGCGAGGGGGCCCAGCGCAGATACGCAGTATTTT.

This clonotype was picked up a small number of times. This sequence joins TRBV7-8 and TRBJ2-3; a weak D match, TRBD2 (5 bases). V lost 8 bases and J lost 9, with 18 bases in between. The CDR3 runs to 13 residues. Germline V lookup: CDR1 SGHVS, CDR2 FQNEAQ. In DNA form, the CDR3 reads TGTGCCAGCGAACTAGGACCCGCCGGAACGCAGTATTTT. Translated, it gives CASELGPAGTQYF.

The chain combines TRBV7-8 with TRBJ2-7; 10 bases align to TRBD1. This CDR3 spans 15 amino acids. The ends lost 1 base at V and 3 bases at J; junction bases unmatched: 3. Per germline, CDR1 SGHVS and CDR2 FQNEAQ. The CDR3 region has the DNA TGTGCCAGCAGCTTAGGAGGACAGGGGGACTACGAGCAGTACTTC. Its translation is CASSLGGQGDYEQYF. Combining the CDR3 with reference TRBV7-8 and TRBJ2-7 gives the whole variable domain GAGVSQSPRYKVAKRGQDVALRCDPISGHVSLFWYQQALGQGPEFLTYFQNEAQLDKSGLPSDRFFAERPEGSVSTLKIQRTQQEDSAVYLCASSLGGQGDYEQYFGPGTRLTVT.

In its sample, this clonotype was seen a few times. The CDR3 nucleotides are TGTGCCAGCAGCTCGGGTTACCAAGAGACCCAGTACTTC. Translated: CASSSGYQETQYF. V is TRBV7-9 and J is TRBJ2-5; the D is unclear. V lost 4 bases, J lost 0 bases, and 6 bases lay in between. Germline V gene sequence: CDR1 SEHNR, CDR2 FQNEAQ (reference sequence). The CDR3 spans 13 residues.

The chain links TRBV5-1 to TRBJ1-1, with a weak D call TRBD1 (5 bases). The CDR3 is 14 residues long. V lost 1 base, J lost 6 bases, and 13 bases lay in between. Germline V gene lookup returns CDR1 SGHRS and CDR2 YFSETQ. CDR3 nucleotides: TGCGCCAGCAGCTTGACCTTGACAGAATCTGAAGCTTTCTTT. It encodes CASSLTLTESEAFF.

The V and J genes are TRBV7-6 and TRBJ1-5, with 8 bases lining up with TRBD1. This CDR3 has 13 residues. With 4 bases clipped from V and 4 bases from J, the junction kept 0 bases outside the gene matches. CDR1 is SGHVS, CDR2 FNYEAQ, per germline. The CDR3 nucleotides read TGTGCCAGCAGCTGGGACAGGAATCAGCCCCAGCATTTT. Translating gives CASSWDRNQPQHF.

The J gene is TRBJ2-5, the V gene TRBV7-2, with 7 bases aligning to TRBD2. Germline V gene sequence: CDR1 SGHTA, CDR2 FQGNSA. The CDR3 has 16 residues. With V trimmed by 3 bases and J by 1 base, 8 bases remained unmatched. The CDR3 spells CASSFWLAAVQETQYF. CDR3 DNA: TGTGCCAGCAGCTTTTGGCTAGCGGCAGTCCAAGAGACCCAGTACTTC.

The count of this clonotype is one. The chain couples TRBV6-1 to TRBJ2-5; 9 nucleotides align to TRBD2. The CDR3 contains 16 residues. The J segment lost 5 bases and the V segment lost 2 bases, leaving 9 bases of the junction unmatched. CDR1 is MNHNS and CDR2 is SASEGT in the germline V gene. CDR3 amino acids: CASSEWETSGLETQYF. The CDR3 coding sequence is TGTGCCAGCAGTGAATGGGAGACTAGCGGCCTCGAGACCCAGTACTTC.

This chain uses TRBV3-1 with TRBJ2-1; D unclear. Per germline, CDR1 LGHDT and CDR2 YNNKEL (reference sequence). Trimming pared 7 bases from V and 8 bases from J, leaving 12 bases between. The CDR3 length is 12 residues. The CDR3 sequence: CASTSPRHEQFF. Written as DNA, the CDR3 is TGTGCCAGCACCAGCCCTAGGCATGAGCAGTTCTTC.

The CDR3: CASSPRTGWNTEAFF. The CDR3 DNA follows: TGTGCCAGCAGTCCCCGGACAGGGTGGAACACTGAAGCTTTCTTT. V and J are TRBV12-3 or TRBV12-4 and TRBJ1-1; 8 bases align to TRBD1. The CDR3 contains 15 residues. With 5 bases clipped from V and 1 base from J, the junction kept 6 bases outside the gene matches.

This clonotype has more than one count but fewer than ten. This sequence joins TRBV7-4 and TRBJ2-5; 15 positions agree with TRBD2. With V trimmed by 3 bases and J by 5 bases, 7 bases remained unmatched. The CDR3 has 17 amino acids. Looked up from germline, CDR1 is SGHVT and CDR2 is SQSDAQ. The DNA of the CDR3 is TGTGCCAGCAGCTTCAACGGACTAGCGGGGGGGAAGGAGACCCAGTACTTC. Translated: CASSFNGLAGGKETQYF.